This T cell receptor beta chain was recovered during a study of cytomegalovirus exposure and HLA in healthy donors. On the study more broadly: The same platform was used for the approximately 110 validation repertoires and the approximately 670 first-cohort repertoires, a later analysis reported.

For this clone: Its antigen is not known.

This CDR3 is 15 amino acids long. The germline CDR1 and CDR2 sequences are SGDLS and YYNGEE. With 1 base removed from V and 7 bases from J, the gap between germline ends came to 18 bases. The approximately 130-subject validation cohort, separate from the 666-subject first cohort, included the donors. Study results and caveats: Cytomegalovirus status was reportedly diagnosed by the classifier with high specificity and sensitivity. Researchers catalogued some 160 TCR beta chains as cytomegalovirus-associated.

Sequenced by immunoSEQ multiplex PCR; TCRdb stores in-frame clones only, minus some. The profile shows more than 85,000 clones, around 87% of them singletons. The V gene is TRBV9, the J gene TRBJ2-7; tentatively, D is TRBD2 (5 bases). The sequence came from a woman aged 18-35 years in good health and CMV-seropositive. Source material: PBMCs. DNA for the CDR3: TGTGCCAGCAGCGTAAGGTCGTTGGGAGCGAAAGAGCAGTACTTC. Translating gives CASSVRSLGAKEQYF. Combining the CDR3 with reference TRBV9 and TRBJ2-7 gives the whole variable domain DSGVTQTPKHLITATGQRVTLRCSPRSGDLSVYWYQQSLDQGLQFLIQYYNGEERAKGNILERFSAQQFPDLHSELNLSSLELGDSALYFCASSVRSLGAKEQYFGPGTRLTVT.